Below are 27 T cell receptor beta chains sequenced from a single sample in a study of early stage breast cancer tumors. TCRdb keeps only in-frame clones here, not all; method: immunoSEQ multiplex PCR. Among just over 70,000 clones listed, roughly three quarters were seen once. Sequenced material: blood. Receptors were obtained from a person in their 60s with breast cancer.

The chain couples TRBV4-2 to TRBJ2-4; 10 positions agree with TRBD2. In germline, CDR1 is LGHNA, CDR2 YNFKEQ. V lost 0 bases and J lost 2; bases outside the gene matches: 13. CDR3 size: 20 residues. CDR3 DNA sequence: TGTGCCAGCAGCCAAGAGGTCGTAGGAGCGGGAGGGCCCACCAAAAACATTCAGTACTTC. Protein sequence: CASSQEVVGAGGPTKNIQYF.

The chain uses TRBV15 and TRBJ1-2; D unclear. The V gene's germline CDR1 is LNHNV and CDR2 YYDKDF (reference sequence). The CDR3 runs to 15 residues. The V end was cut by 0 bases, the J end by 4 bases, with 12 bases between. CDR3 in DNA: TGTGCCACCAGCAGAGATCGTCGGGATGTCTATGGCTACACCTTC. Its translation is CATSRDRRDVYGYTF.

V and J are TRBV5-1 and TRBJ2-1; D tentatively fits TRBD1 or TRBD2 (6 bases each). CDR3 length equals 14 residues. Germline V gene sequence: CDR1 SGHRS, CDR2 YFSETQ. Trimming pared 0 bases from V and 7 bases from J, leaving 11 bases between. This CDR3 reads CASSLGGARNEQFF. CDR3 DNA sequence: TGCGCCAGCAGCTTGGGGGGGGCGAGGAATGAGCAGTTCTTC.

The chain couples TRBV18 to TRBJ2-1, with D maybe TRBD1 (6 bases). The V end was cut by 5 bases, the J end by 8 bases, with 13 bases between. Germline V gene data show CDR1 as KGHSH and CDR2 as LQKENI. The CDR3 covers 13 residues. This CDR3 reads CASSYREGDEQFF. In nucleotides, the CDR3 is TGTGCCAGCTCATACAGGGAAGGCGATGAGCAGTTCTTC.

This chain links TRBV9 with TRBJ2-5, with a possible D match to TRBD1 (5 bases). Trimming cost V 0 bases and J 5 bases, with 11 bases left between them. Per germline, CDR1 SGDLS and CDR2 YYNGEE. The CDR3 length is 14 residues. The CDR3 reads CASSVAPRVETQYF. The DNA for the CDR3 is TGTGCCAGCAGCGTAGCTCCCAGGGTGGAGACCCAGTACTTC.

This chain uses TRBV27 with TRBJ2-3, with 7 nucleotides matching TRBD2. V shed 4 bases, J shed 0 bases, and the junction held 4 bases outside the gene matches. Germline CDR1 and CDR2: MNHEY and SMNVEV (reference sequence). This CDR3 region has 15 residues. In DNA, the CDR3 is TGTGCCAGCAGTTCGCAGGGACTAAGCACAGATACGCAGTATTTT. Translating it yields CASSSQGLSTDTQYF.

CDR3 sequence: CASSEFGEGGYTF. DNA of the CDR3: TGTGCCAGCAGTGAATTTGGGGAGGGAGGCTACACCTTC. The V gene is TRBV25-1, the J gene TRBJ1-2; D gene uncertain. The V gene's germline CDR1 is MGHDK and CDR2 SYGVNS. V was pared by 1 base and J by 8 bases, with 11 bases between. This CDR3 region has 13 residues.

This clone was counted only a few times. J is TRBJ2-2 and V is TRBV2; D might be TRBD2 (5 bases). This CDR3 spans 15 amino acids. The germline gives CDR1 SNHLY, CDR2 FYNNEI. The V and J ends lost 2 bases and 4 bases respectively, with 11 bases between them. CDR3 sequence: CASSERGDSTGELFF. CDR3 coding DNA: TGTGCCAGCAGTGAACGGGGAGACTCCACCGGGGAGCTGTTTTTT.

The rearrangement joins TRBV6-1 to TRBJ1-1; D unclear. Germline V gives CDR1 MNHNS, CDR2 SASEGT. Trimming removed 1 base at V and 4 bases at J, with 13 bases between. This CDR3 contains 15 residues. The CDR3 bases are TGTGCCAGCAGTGAAGGGATTCTGGCGAGCACTGAAGCTTTCTTT. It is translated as CASSEGILASTEAFF.

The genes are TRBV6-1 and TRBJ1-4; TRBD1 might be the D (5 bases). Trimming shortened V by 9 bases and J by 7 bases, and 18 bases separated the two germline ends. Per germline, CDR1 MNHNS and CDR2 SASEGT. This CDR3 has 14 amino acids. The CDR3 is CASQSRGESEKLFF. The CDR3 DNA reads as TGTGCCAGTCAGTCTCGGGGGGAGAGTGAAAAACTGTTTTTT.

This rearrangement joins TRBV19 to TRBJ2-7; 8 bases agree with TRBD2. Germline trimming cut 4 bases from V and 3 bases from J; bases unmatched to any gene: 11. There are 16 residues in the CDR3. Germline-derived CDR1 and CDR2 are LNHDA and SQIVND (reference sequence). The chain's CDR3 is CASSRYSGRPSYEQYF. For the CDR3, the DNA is TGTGCCAGTAGTAGGTACAGCGGGAGACCTAGCTACGAGCAGTACTTC.

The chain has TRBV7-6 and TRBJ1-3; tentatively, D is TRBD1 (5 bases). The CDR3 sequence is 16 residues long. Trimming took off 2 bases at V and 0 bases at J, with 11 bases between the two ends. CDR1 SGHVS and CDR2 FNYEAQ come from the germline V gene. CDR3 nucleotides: TGTGCCAGCAGCTTAAGCCCCAGGGTCTCTGGAAACACCATATATTTT. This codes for CASSLSPRVSGNTIYF.

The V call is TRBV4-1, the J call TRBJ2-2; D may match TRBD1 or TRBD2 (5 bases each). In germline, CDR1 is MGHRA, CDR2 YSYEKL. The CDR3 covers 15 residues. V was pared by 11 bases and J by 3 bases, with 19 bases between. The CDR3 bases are TGCGCCTCCCGCCAGCGCCTGGGGGACACCGGGGAGCTGTTTTTT. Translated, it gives CASRQRLGDTGELFF.

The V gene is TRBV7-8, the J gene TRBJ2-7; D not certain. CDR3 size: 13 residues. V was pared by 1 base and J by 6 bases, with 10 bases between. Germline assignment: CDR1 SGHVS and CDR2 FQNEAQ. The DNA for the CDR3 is TGTGCCAGCAGCTTAGGGGATTCGACCGAGCAGTACTTC. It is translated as CASSLGDSTEQYF.

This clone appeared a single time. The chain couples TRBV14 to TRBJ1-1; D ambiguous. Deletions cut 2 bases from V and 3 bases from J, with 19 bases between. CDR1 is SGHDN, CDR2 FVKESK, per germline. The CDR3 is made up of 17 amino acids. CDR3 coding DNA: TGTGCCAGCAGCCAATTCGATGACACACAGTTTTACACTGAAGCTTTCTTT. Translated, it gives CASSQFDDTQFYTEAFF. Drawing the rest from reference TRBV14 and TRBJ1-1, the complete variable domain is EAGVTQFPSHSVIEKGQTVTLRCDPISGHDNLYWYRRVMGKEIKFLLHFVKESKQDESGMPNNRFLAERTGGTYSTLKVQPAELEDSGVYFCASSQFDDTQFYTEAFFGQGTRLTVV.

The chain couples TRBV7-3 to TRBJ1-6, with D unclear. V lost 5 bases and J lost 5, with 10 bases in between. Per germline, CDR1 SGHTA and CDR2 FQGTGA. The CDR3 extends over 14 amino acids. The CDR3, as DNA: TGTGCCAGCAGCCTGGGTCAGGATAATTCACCCCTCCACTTT. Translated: CASSLGQDNSPLHF.

The CDR3 region has the DNA TGCGCCAGCAGCCCCCAAGGGAGCTACGAGCAGTACTTC. Translating gives CASSPQGSYEQYF. J is TRBJ2-7 and V is TRBV5-1; the D gene is possibly TRBD2 (5 bases). Germline lookup yields CDR1 SGHRS and CDR2 YFSETQ. V was shortened by 4 bases and J by 3 bases, with 11 bases between the two germline ends. This CDR3 region has 13 residues.

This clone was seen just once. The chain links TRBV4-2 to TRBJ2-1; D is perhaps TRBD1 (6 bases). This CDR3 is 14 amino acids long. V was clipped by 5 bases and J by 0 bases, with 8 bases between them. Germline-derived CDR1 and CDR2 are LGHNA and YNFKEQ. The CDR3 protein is CASSLDSSYNEQFF. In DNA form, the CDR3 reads TGTGCCAGCAGCTTGGACAGCTCCTACAATGAGCAGTTCTTC.

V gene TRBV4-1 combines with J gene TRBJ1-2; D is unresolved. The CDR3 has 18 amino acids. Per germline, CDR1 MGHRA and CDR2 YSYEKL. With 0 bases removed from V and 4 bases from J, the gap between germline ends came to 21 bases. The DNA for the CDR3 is TGCGCCAGCAGCCAAGAATTTCAGGCCTCAGTTTGGGGCTATGGCTACACCTTC. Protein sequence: CASSQEFQASVWGYGYTF.

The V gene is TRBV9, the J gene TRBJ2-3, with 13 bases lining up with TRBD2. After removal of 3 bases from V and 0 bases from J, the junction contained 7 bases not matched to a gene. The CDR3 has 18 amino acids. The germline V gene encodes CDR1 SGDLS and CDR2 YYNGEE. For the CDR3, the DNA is TGTGCCAGCAGCGCCGGGACTAGCGGGAAGACTAGCACAGATACGCAGTATTTT. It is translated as CASSAGTSGKTSTDTQYF.

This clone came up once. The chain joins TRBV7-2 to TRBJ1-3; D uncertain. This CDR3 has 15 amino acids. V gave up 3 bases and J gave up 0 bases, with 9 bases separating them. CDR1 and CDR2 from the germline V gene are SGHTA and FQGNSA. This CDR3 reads CASSLTGFSGNTIYF. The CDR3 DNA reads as TGTGCCAGCAGCTTGACGGGGTTCTCTGGAAACACCATATATTTT.

Here the CDR3 DNA reads TGCGCCAGCAGCCAAGGACTAGCGGGGGGTCCCTACAATGAGCAGTTCTTC. Its translation: CASSQGLAGGPYNEQFF. This chain connects TRBV4-1 to TRBJ2-1; 13 nucleotides match TRBD2. V was clipped by 1 base and J by 2 bases; unmatched bases: 2. This CDR3 has 17 amino acids. Germline V CDR1 and CDR2: MGHRA, YSYEKL.

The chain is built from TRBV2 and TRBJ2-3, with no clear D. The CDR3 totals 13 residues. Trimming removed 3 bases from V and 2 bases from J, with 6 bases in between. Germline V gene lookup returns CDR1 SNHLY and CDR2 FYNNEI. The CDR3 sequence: CASSDGLTDTQYF. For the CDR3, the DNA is TGTGCCAGCAGTGACGGCCTCACAGATACGCAGTATTTT.

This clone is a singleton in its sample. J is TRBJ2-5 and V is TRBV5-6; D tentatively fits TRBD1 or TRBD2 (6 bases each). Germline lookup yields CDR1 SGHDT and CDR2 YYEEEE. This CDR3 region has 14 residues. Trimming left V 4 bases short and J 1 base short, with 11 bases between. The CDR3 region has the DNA TGTGCCAGCAGCGCTCGGGGGCGCCAAGAGACCCAGTACTTC. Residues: CASSARGRQETQYF.

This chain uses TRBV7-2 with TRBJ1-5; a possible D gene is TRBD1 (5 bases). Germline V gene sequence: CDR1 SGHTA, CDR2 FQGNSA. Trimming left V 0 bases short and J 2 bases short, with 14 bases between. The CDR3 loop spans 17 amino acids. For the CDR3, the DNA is TGTGCCAGCAGCTTAGCGGGGCCGGTTCAGGGCAATCAGCCCCAGCATTTT. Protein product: CASSLAGPVQGNQPQHF.

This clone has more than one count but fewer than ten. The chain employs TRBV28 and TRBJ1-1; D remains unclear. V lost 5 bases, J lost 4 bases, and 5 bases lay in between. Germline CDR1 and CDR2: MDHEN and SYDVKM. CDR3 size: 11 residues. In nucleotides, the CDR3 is TGTGCCAGCAGTGCGGGCACTGAAGCTTTCTTT. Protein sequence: CASSAGTEAFF.

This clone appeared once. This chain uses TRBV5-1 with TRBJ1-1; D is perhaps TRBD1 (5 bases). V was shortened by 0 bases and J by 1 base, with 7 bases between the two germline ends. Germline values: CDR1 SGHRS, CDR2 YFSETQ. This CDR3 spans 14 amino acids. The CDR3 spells CASSLAGANTEAFF. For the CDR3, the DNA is TGCGCCAGCAGCTTGGCCGGGGCGAACACTGAAGCTTTCTTT.